Listed below are T cell receptor beta chains from one sample, sequenced in a study of cytomegalovirus exposure and HLA in healthy donors. The repertoire was sequenced with immunoSEQ multiplex PCR; TCRdb's copy has only in-frame clones and lacks some. The table includes about 200,000 clones, roughly 80% detected once. Input material: PBMCs. The receptors were sampled from a man aged 25 to 40 in good health and CMV-seronegative. The CDR3 runs from the conserved cysteine through the conserved F or W. The order of the fields is clone size, J gene, V gene, D gene, CDR3 protein, CDR3 DNA. A D gene is named only where the DNA matches it firmly. A clone size is listed for some rows: how often the clone was seen (once, few, many), or a class if it is expanded.

abundance: NA; j_gene: TRBJ2-6; v_gene: TRBV7-3; d_gene: NA; CDR3aa: CASSPGAGASVLTF; CDR3nt: TGTGCCAGCAGCCCAGGAGCTGGGGCCAGCGTCCTGACTTTC
abundance: NA; j_gene: TRBJ1-2; v_gene: TRBV28; d_gene: TRBD1; CDR3aa: CASSFQGASNYGYTF; CDR3nt: TGTGCCAGCAGTTTTCAGGGGGCCTCAAACTATGGCTACACCTTC
abundance: NA; j_gene: TRBJ2-7; v_gene: TRBV2; d_gene: NA; CDR3aa: CASRAGLRNEQYF; CDR3nt: TGTGCCAGCAGGGCGGGACTTAGAAACGAGCAGTACTTC
abundance: NA; j_gene: TRBJ1-2; v_gene: TRBV11-2; d_gene: NA; CDR3aa: CASSPGGGNYGYTF; CDR3nt: TGTGCCAGCAGCCCCGGGGGGGGGAACTATGGCTACACCTTC
abundance: few; j_gene: TRBJ1-1; v_gene: TRBV5-1; d_gene: TRBD1; CDR3aa: CASSLQGSENTEAFF; CDR3nt: TGCGCCAGCAGTTTACAGGGGTCGGAGAACACTGAAGCTTTCTTT
abundance: NA; j_gene: TRBJ1-1; v_gene: TRBV6-5; d_gene: NA; CDR3aa: CASSRRRVDTEAFF; CDR3nt: TGTGCCAGCAGCCGCCGGAGGGTGGACACTGAAGCTTTCTTT
abundance: NA; j_gene: TRBJ2-3; v_gene: TRBV7-3; d_gene: TRBD2; CDR3aa: CASSLSLSGGRDTQYF; CDR3nt: TGTGCCAGCAGCTTAAGTCTTAGCGGGGGGCGGGATACGCAGTATTTT
abundance: NA; j_gene: TRBJ2-2; v_gene: TRBV5-1; d_gene: TRBD1; CDR3aa: CASSSRTGGTGELFF; CDR3nt: TGCGCCAGCAGCTCCCGGACAGGGGGCACCGGGGAGCTGTTTTTT
abundance: NA; j_gene: TRBJ2-7; v_gene: TRBV2; d_gene: TRBD2; CDR3aa: CASSGGLAGLPFF; CDR3nt: TGTGCCAGCAGTGGGGGACTAGCGGGTTTGCCGTTCTTC
abundance: NA; j_gene: TRBJ2-3; v_gene: TRBV29-1; d_gene: NA; CDR3aa: CSVKGQYTDTQYF; CDR3nt: TGCAGCGTTAAAGGACAGTACACAGATACGCAGTATTTT
abundance: few; j_gene: TRBJ1-1; v_gene: TRBV28; d_gene: NA; CDR3aa: CASSLLTGEAFF; CDR3nt: TGTGCCAGCAGTTTACTAACGGGTGAAGCTTTCTTT
abundance: few; j_gene: TRBJ1-4; v_gene: TRBV4-3; d_gene: NA; CDR3aa: CASSQPDSPTNEKLFF; CDR3nt: TGCGCCAGCAGCCAACCAGACAGTCCAACTAATGAAAAACTGTTTTTT
abundance: NA; j_gene: TRBJ1-4; v_gene: TRBV28; d_gene: NA; CDR3aa: CASRVLNEKLFF; CDR3nt: TGTGCCAGCAGGGTACTTAATGAAAAACTGTTTTTT
abundance: NA; j_gene: TRBJ2-3; v_gene: TRBV28; d_gene: TRBD2; CDR3aa: CASISLAGGISTDTQYF; CDR3nt: TGTGCCAGCATTTCACTAGCGGGGGGCATAAGCACAGATACGCAGTATTTT
abundance: NA; j_gene: TRBJ1-5; v_gene: TRBV6-6; d_gene: NA; CDR3aa: CASSYTSGAGNQPQHF; CDR3nt: TGTGCCAGCAGTTACACCTCAGGGGCAGGTAATCAGCCCCAGCATTTT
abundance: NA; j_gene: TRBJ1-4; v_gene: TRBV7-2; d_gene: TRBD1; CDR3aa: CASSQQGRTTNEKLFF; CDR3nt: TGTGCCAGCAGTCAACAGGGGAGGACAACTAATGAAAAACTGTTTTTT
abundance: NA; j_gene: TRBJ2-7; v_gene: TRBV4-3; d_gene: TRBD1; CDR3aa: CASSQVAGGAYEQYF; CDR3nt: TGCGCCAGCAGCCAAGTGGCAGGGGGCGCCTACGAGCAGTACTTC
abundance: NA; j_gene: TRBJ2-7; v_gene: TRBV7-6; d_gene: TRBD1; CDR3aa: CASSLVRSGTGSFYEQYF; CDR3nt: TGTGCCAGCAGCTTAGTTCGGTCCGGGACAGGGAGTTTCTACGAGCAGTACTTC
abundance: NA; j_gene: TRBJ1-1; v_gene: TRBV11-2; d_gene: NA; CDR3aa: CASSSTLNTEAFF; CDR3nt: TGTGCCAGCAGCTCTACCTTGAACACTGAAGCTTTCTTT
abundance: NA; j_gene: TRBJ2-5; v_gene: TRBV9; d_gene: NA; CDR3aa: CASSPGQFQETQYF; CDR3nt: TGTGCCAGCAGCCCAGGACAGTTTCAAGAGACCCAGTACTTC
abundance: NA; j_gene: TRBJ2-1; v_gene: TRBV6-6; d_gene: TRBD2; CDR3aa: CASRIAGPSYNEQFF; CDR3nt: TGTGCCAGCAGGATAGCGGGGCCCTCCTACAATGAGCAGTTCTTC
abundance: NA; j_gene: TRBJ2-1; v_gene: TRBV6-5; d_gene: TRBD2; CDR3aa: CASISPGGQEFF; CDR3nt: TGTGCCAGCATTTCGCCGGGGGGGCAGGAGTTCTTC
abundance: NA; j_gene: TRBJ1-1; v_gene: TRBV6-6; d_gene: TRBD1; CDR3aa: CASNTDRWNTEAFF; CDR3nt: TGTGCCAGCAATACGGACAGGTGGAACACTGAAGCTTTCTTT
abundance: NA; j_gene: TRBJ2-7; v_gene: TRBV5-6; d_gene: TRBD1; CDR3aa: CASSLGWTGYYEQYF; CDR3nt: TGTGCCAGCAGCTTGGGGTGGACAGGGTATTACGAGCAGTACTTC
abundance: NA; j_gene: TRBJ2-1; v_gene: TRBV7-3; d_gene: NA; CDR3aa: CASSLTSLDNEQFF; CDR3nt: TGTGCCAGCAGCTTAACGTCACTAGACAATGAGCAGTTCTTC
abundance: NA; j_gene: TRBJ2-1; v_gene: TRBV7-2; d_gene: NA; CDR3aa: CASSGGALIYEQFF; CDR3nt: TGTGCCAGCAGCGGAGGGGCCCTTATTTATGAGCAGTTCTTC
abundance: NA; j_gene: TRBJ2-5; v_gene: TRBV27; d_gene: TRBD1; CDR3aa: CASSWGQGAYETQYF; CDR3nt: TGTGCCAGCAGTTGGGGACAGGGGGCTTACGAGACCCAGTACTTC
abundance: NA; j_gene: TRBJ1-6; v_gene: TRBV25-1; d_gene: NA; CDR3aa: CASSRRQLDSPLHF; CDR3nt: TGTGCCAGCAGTCGGAGGCAATTGGATTCACCCCTCCACTTT
abundance: NA; j_gene: TRBJ1-4; v_gene: TRBV28; d_gene: TRBD1; CDR3aa: CASRSMSWDRGYEKLFF; CDR3nt: TGTGCCAGCAGATCCATGAGCTGGGACAGGGGGTATGAAAAACTGTTTTTT
abundance: NA; j_gene: TRBJ2-2; v_gene: TRBV7-9; d_gene: NA; CDR3aa: CASTVPGLRELFF; CDR3nt: TGTGCCAGCACCGTGCCAGGTCTGCGGGAGCTGTTTTTT
abundance: NA; j_gene: TRBJ1-1; v_gene: TRBV2; d_gene: TRBD1; CDR3aa: CATQQGADTEAFF; CDR3nt: TGTGCCACCCAACAGGGGGCTGACACTGAAGCTTTCTTT
abundance: few; j_gene: TRBJ2-3; v_gene: TRBV13; d_gene: TRBD2; CDR3aa: CASSLTSGGAGSTDTQYF; CDR3nt: TGTGCCAGCAGCTTAACTAGCGGGGGGGCGGGTTCCACAGATACGCAGTATTTT
abundance: NA; j_gene: TRBJ1-5; v_gene: TRBV6-5; d_gene: TRBD1; CDR3aa: CASSQGAIQPQHF; CDR3nt: TGTGCCAGCAGTCAGGGGGCGATTCAGCCCCAGCATTTT
abundance: NA; j_gene: TRBJ2-5; v_gene: TRBV27; d_gene: TRBD2; CDR3aa: CASSPLAGGETQYF; CDR3nt: TGTGCCAGCAGTCCACTAGCGGGGGGCGAGACCCAGTACTTC
abundance: once; j_gene: TRBJ1-1; v_gene: TRBV29-1; d_gene: NA; CDR3aa: CSGQVMNTEAFF; CDR3nt: TGCAGCGGACAGGTTATGAACACTGAAGCTTTCTTT
abundance: NA; j_gene: TRBJ1-2; v_gene: TRBV5-6; d_gene: TRBD1; CDR3aa: CASSLPTGGGYTF; CDR3nt: TGTGCCAGCAGCTTGCCCACAGGGGGGGGCTACACCTTC
abundance: NA; j_gene: TRBJ2-7; v_gene: TRBV6-6; d_gene: NA; CDR3aa: CATGVYEQYF; CDR3nt: TGTGCCACGGGGGTCTACGAGCAGTACTTC
abundance: once; j_gene: TRBJ2-7; v_gene: TRBV11-2; d_gene: NA; CDR3aa: CASSFWQGPYEQYF; CDR3nt: TGTGCCAGCAGCTTCTGGCAGGGCCCCTACGAGCAGTACTTC
abundance: NA; j_gene: TRBJ1-3; v_gene: TRBV7-2; d_gene: NA; CDR3aa: CASSFTRGNTIYF; CDR3nt: TGTGCCAGCAGCTTTACGAGAGGAAACACCATATATTTT